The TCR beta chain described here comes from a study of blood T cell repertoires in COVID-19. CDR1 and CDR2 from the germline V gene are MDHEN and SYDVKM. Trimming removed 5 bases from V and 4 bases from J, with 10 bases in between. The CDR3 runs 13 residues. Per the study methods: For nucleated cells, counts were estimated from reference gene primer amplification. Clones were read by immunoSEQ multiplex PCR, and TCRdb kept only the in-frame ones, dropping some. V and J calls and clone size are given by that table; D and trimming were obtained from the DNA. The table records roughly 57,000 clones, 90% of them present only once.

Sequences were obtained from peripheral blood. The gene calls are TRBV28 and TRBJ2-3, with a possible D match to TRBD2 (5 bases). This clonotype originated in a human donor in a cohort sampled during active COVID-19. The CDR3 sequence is CASSVGNADTQYF. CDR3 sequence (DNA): TGTGCCAGCAGTGTCGGGAACGCAGATACGCAGTATTTT.